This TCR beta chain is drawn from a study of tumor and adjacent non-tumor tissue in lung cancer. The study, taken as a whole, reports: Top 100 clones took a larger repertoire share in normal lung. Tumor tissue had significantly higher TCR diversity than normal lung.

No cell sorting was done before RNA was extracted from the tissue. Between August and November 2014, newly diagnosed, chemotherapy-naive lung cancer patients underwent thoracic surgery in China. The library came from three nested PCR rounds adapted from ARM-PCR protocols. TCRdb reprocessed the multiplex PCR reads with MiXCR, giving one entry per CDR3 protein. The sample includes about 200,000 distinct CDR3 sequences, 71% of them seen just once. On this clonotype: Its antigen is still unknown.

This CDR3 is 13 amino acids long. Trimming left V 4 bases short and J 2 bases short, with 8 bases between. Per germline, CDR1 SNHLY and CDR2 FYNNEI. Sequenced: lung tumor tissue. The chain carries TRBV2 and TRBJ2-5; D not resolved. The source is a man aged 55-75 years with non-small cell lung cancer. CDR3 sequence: CASSGYSQETQYF. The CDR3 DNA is TGTGCCAGCAGTGGGTACAGTCAAGAGACCCAGTACTTC.